This TCR beta chain is drawn from a study of T-cell memory formation after mild COVID-19. Via MiXCR, TCRdb re-called the 5' RACE reads, giving one row per CDR3 protein. Of under 400,000 distinct CDR3 sequences listed, 25% to 30% are singletons. Overall study results and limits: Day 15 to 85 contracting clones showed balanced CD4/CD8; day 15 to 37 expanders favored CD4+. In pre-infection memory, a portion of responding clones appeared, which suggested that cross-reactive memory joined.

To note about this clonotype: The antigen is not known.

What was sequenced was PBMCs or a T cell subset sorted from them (not recorded which). The sequence was obtained from an adult woman who had mild COVID-19 (a few samples of this study predate the infection). Cell type and time point are not known.

For the CDR3, the DNA is TGTGCCAGCAGCGCCGGACTAGCCCCCCACAATGAGCAGTTCTTC. It specifies CASSAGLAPHNEQFF. The chain couples TRBV5-6 to TRBJ2-1; 8 bases fit TRBD2. J lost 5 bases, V lost 4 bases, and 8 bases had no gene match. This CDR3 is 15 amino acids long. Germline V CDR1 and CDR2: SGHDT, YYEEEE. Looking up the rest from reference TRBV5-6 and TRBJ2-1 gives the full variable domain: DAGVTQSPTHLIKTRGQQVTLRCSPKSGHDTVSWYQQALGQGPQFIFQYYEEEERQRGNFPDRFSGHQFPNYSSELNVNALLLGDSALYLCASSAGLAPHNEQFFGPGTRLTVL.